This T cell receptor beta chain is drawn from a study of control samples from healthy donors and cancer patients. Clones were sequenced by immunoSEQ multiplex PCR, and TCRdb holds only the in-frame ones, with some missing. This table has 75,000 to 100,000 clones, around nine tenths appearing once. The CDR3 consists of 19 residues. The source is a human donor in good health. The donor label of this sample is uncertain. V usage is TRBV21-1 and J usage is TRBJ1-5; TRBD1, the table's D call, was not compared with the DNA. TRBV21-1 is a known pseudogene. Sequenced sample: blood. CDR3 protein: CASSIRDRGRIGSNQPQHF. CDR3 nucleotides: TGTGCCAGCAGCATACGGGACAGGGGGCGAATCGGTAGCAATCAGCCCCAGCATTTT.